The 18 T cell receptor beta chains presented below share a single source sample, sequenced in a study of blood T cells in healthy people across ages. The use of a sample-barcoded 5' primer and a J-beta primer mix characterized a second PCR of roughly 6 to 11 cycles. TCRdb re-analysed the 5' RACE reads in MiXCR, keeping a single row per CDR3 protein. Altogether 1.5 million to 2 million distinct CDR3 sequences are present, roughly 50% being singletons, with the ten largest covering approximately 2%. Sequencing input: blood. The receptors originated from a woman aged 40 to 49 in good health.

The chain recombines TRBV5-1 with TRBJ1-3; tentative D call: TRBD1 (6 bases). Trimming cost V 4 bases and J 6 bases, with 11 bases left between them. CDR3 length equals 13 residues. Germline V gives CDR1 SGHRS, CDR2 YFSETQ. The CDR3 sequence: CASSPGGPNTIYF. The CDR3 bases are TGCGCCAGCAGCCCCGGGGGGCCAAACACCATATATTTT.

The rearrangement uses TRBV12-3 or TRBV12-4 and TRBJ1-2, with 8 positions matching TRBD1. The V gene end was trimmed by 8 bases and the J gene end by 8 bases; junction bases not matched to a gene: 10. The CDR3 extends over 13 amino acids. The CDR3 here is CASVLQGARGYTF. CDR3 nucleotide sequence: TGTGCCAGCGTCCTCCAGGGGGCGCGGGGCTACACCTTC.

The chain links TRBV12-3 or TRBV12-4 to TRBJ2-5; possibly TRBD2 for D (6 bases). The CDR3 extends over 14 amino acids. V shed 4 bases and J shed 11 bases, with 20 bases lying between them. CDR3 coding DNA: TGTGCCAGCAGTTCTAATAGGGGCTTTGGGGGGCAGTACTTC. This gives the protein CASSSNRGFGGQYF.

This clonotype was observed a few times. The V gene is TRBV4-3, the J gene TRBJ2-5; weak D call: TRBD2 (6 bases). The V gene lost 2 bases and the J gene lost 4 bases, with 17 bases spanning the gap. Germline loops: CDR1 LGHNA, CDR2 YSLEER. This CDR3 region has 16 residues. CDR3 in DNA: TGCGCCAGCAGCCAAAGGCCGGTAGGGACTCCAGAGACCCAGTACTTC. This codes for CASSQRPVGTPETQYF.

This clonotype has more than one count but fewer than ten. The J gene is TRBJ2-7, the V gene TRBV6-5; a weak D match, TRBD2 (6 bases). Germline V gene sequence: CDR1 MNHEY, CDR2 SVGAGI. The CDR3 runs to 14 residues. V lost 0 bases to trimming and J lost 3 bases, with 9 bases between them. The CDR3 is CASSYSGRLYEQYF. The DNA of the CDR3 is TGTGCCAGCAGTTACTCCGGGAGACTCTACGAGCAGTACTTC.

The rearrangement uses TRBV20-1 and TRBJ2-7; 8 nucleotides line up with TRBD2. The CDR3 extends over 13 amino acids. Germline V gene lookup returns CDR1 DFQATT and CDR2 SNEGSKA (reference sequence). The trim removed 4 bases at V and 3 bases at J, leaving 5 bases unmatched. The CDR3 bases are TGCAGTGCTAACAGACTAGCGAGCTACGAGCAGTACTTC. This gives the protein CSANRLASYEQYF.

This sequence joins TRBV6-2 or TRBV6-3 and TRBJ1-2, with D hard to call. V was pared by 6 bases and J by 7 bases, with 6 bases between. Germline CDR1 MNHEY, CDR2 SVGEGT. The length of the CDR3 is 10 residues. The CDR3 region is CASREIGYTF. CDR3 DNA sequence: TGTGCCAGCAGGGAGATTGGCTACACCTTC.

J is TRBJ1-4 and V is TRBV4-3, with TRBD1 matching 11 bases. Germline V lookup: CDR1 LGHNA, CDR2 YSLEER. This CDR3 has 15 residues. Trimming took 3 bases from V and 8 from J; bases not matched to a gene: 5. CDR3 sequence reads: CASSQGTGGREKLFF. For the CDR3, the DNA is TGCGCCAGCAGCCAGGGGACAGGGGGAAGAGAAAAACTGTTTTTT.

The chain uses TRBV7-2 and TRBJ2-2; TRBD1 is a possible D gene (5 bases). Germline V CDR1 and CDR2: SGHTA, FQGNSA. The CDR3 is 14 amino acids. V was clipped by 6 bases and J by 2 bases, with 10 bases between them. This chain's CDR3 is CASRPQGNTGELFF. Here the CDR3 DNA reads TGTGCCAGCAGGCCCCAGGGAAACACCGGGGAGCTGTTTTTT.

To note about this clonotype: A junction end diverges from the germline sequence, so it may reflect a read error. This chain uses TRBV4-3 with TRBJ2-7; 11 bases align to TRBD2. The CDR3 is 15 residues long. Germline-derived CDR1 and CDR2 are LGHNA and YSLEER. The CDR3 DNA reads TGCGCCGGCAGCCAAGTAGCGGGGGGGGCCTACGAGCAGTACTTC. This encodes CAGSQVAGGAYEQYF.

The chain combines TRBV9 with TRBJ2-4; tentatively, D is TRBD1 or TRBD2 (5 bases each). The J call is doubtful: the DNA matches TRBJ2-7 better. The CDR3 extends over 13 amino acids. The germline gives CDR1 SGDLS, CDR2 YYNGEE. The CDR3 reads CASSGGTSVEQYF. CDR3 nucleotides: TGTGCCAGCAGCGGAGGGACGTCCGTCGAGCAGTACTTC.

The gene calls are TRBV6-5 and TRBJ2-3; 9 bases are shared with TRBD1. The CDR3 is 15 residues long. CDR1 MNHEY and CDR2 SVGAGI come from the germline V gene. J was trimmed by 7 bases and V by 5 bases; bases with no gene match: 10. The CDR3 nucleotides are TGTGCCAGCAGTCACCGGACAGGGGCAACCAATACGCAGTATTTT. This sequence encodes CASSHRTGATNTQYF.

The rearrangement joins TRBV20-1 to TRBJ1-2; the D is unclear. The V gene's germline CDR1 is DFQATT and CDR2 SNEGSKA (reference sequence). The CDR3 is 14 residues long. Trimming pared 0 bases from V and 2 bases from J, leaving 10 bases between. The CDR3 nucleotides read TGCAGTGCTAGAGACCTGACGGAGAACTATGGCTACACCTTC. Protein sequence: CSARDLTENYGYTF.

This chain connects TRBV6-2 or TRBV6-3 to TRBJ1-6; D unclear. The germline V and J ends were trimmed by 5 bases and 7 bases, with 12 bases remaining between them. Germline CDR1 MNHEY, CDR2 SVGEGT. The CDR3 totals 14 residues. The CDR3 sequence is CASSGSGRNSPLHF. The CDR3 DNA sequence: TGTGCCAGCAGTGGATCCGGCCGGAATTCACCCCTCCACTTT.

The genes are TRBV6-2 or TRBV6-3 and TRBJ2-7, with D maybe TRBD1 (6 bases). The V and J ends lost 6 bases and 3 bases respectively, with 15 bases between them. CDR1 and CDR2 (germline): MNHEY, SVGEGT. The CDR3 totals 14 residues. The CDR3 protein is CASSLRGNGYEQYF. The CDR3 DNA is TGTGCCAGCAGCCTTAGGGGGAATGGCTACGAGCAGTACTTC.

There are many counts of this clonotype. This chain links TRBV7-2 with TRBJ2-7, with a tentative D call TRBD2 (6 bases). V was shortened by 4 bases and J by 1 base, with 14 bases between the two germline ends. Germline values: CDR1 SGHTA, CDR2 FQGNSA. This CDR3 is built from 15 residues. CDR3 sequence: CASSSRTRGSYEQYF. Written as DNA, the CDR3 is TGTGCCAGCAGCTCCAGAACCCGGGGGTCCTACGAGCAGTACTTC. The full variable domain, completed using reference TRBV7-2 and TRBJ2-7, is GAGVSQSPSNKVTEKGKDVELRCDPISGHTALYWYRQSLGQGLEFLIYFQGNSAPDKSGLPSDRFSAERTGGSVSTLTIQRTQQEDSAVYLCASSSRTRGSYEQYFGPGTRLTVT.

The rearrangement links TRBV20-1 to TRBJ1-5; D uncertain. This CDR3 comprises 15 residues. CDR1 and CDR2 from the germline V gene are DFQATT and SNEGSKA (reference sequence). V lost 1 base, J lost 3 bases, and 13 bases lay in between. This CDR3 reads CSARVWLDHNQPQHF. CDR3 sequence (DNA): TGCAGTGCTAGAGTCTGGCTGGATCACAATCAGCCCCAGCATTTT.

This rearrangement joins TRBV20-1 to TRBJ2-4; the D is unclear. CDR3 size: 14 residues. Germline CDR1 is DFQATT and CDR2 is SNEGSKA (reference sequence). Trimming removed 0 bases at V and 6 bases at J, with 12 bases between. This chain's CDR3 is CSARDWSGLNIQYF. In nucleotides, the CDR3 is TGCAGTGCTAGAGACTGGAGTGGGCTAAACATTCAGTACTTC.